This T cell receptor beta chain was sequenced during a study of shared clonotypes between healthy human individuals. Study-wide context: Per donor, three plates held CD4 naive cells, three held CD4 memory, two held CD8 naive and one held CD8 memory. Findings of the study overall: A small donor pool kept down the genetic and exposure-history diversity that was represented.

In regard to this clone: Its antigen is still unknown. This sample also contains other DNA sequences that code for the same CDR3.

Original handling: Without quality scores, immunoSEQ junctional reads could not be filtered like full-length reads. TCRdb keeps only in-frame clones here, not all; method: immunoSEQ multiplex PCR. V and J calls and clone size come straight from that table; D and trimming were deduced from the DNA. The sample consists of hundreds of thousands of clones, about 74% of them appearing once. V was pared by 1 base and J by 7 bases, with 9 bases between. This CDR3 comprises 13 residues. The germline gives CDR1 SGHDN, CDR2 FVKESK. The TCR comes from a woman in her 30s in good health. Sequencing was done on a sample of memory CD4+ T cells sorted from blood. Subset described: CD45RA-negative fraction. The chain uses TRBV14 and TRBJ2-3; no firm D call. CDR3 DNA sequence: TGTGCCAGCAGCCAAGGGACGTCAAATACGCAGTATTTT. Translated: CASSQGTSNTQYF.